This TCR beta chain was found in a study of graft-versus-host responses after intestinal transplantation. Whole-study context: Multivisceral, liver-intestinal, or isolated intestinal grafts were transplanted into recipients. Whole-study results and caveats: Researchers found GvH clones in recipient marrow, and some showed up first in ileum or blood. Early after transplant, HvG declines were associated with peak levels of circulating GvH clones.

Sequencing used immunoSEQ multiplex PCR; TCRdb keeps in-frame clones, though not all of them. The data hold 15,000 or so clones, with around 74% observed a single time. For this clone: Its antigen is as yet unknown.

Intraepithelial and lamina propria lymphocytes were released after the graft tissue was processed. Between the trimmed V and J ends, which lost 3 bases and 6 bases, there was a span of 18 bases. The CDR3 totals 15 residues. The receptor was isolated from a human patient who received an intestinal transplant, so some T cells may come from the graft donor. The sample consisted of ileum tissue, taken 14 days after transplant. The chain has TRBV5-3 and TRBJ1-2; TRBD1 might be the D (5 bases). TRBV5-3 carries the ORF label, with uncertain function. CDR3 sequence: CARSSQVGTVNGYTF. Here the CDR3 DNA reads TGTGCCAGAAGCTCCCAAGTCGGGACGGTTAATGGCTACACCTTC.